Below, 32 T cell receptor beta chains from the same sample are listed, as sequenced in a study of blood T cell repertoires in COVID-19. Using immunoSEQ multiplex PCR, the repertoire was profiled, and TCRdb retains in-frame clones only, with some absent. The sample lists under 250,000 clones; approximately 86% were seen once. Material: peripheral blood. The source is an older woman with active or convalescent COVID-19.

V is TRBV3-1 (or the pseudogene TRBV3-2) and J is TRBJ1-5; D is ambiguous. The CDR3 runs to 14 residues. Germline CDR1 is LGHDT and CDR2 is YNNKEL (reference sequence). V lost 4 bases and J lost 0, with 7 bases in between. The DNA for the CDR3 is TGTGCCAGCAGCCCCCAGGTTAGCAATCAGCCCCAGCATTTT. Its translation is CASSPQVSNQPQHF.

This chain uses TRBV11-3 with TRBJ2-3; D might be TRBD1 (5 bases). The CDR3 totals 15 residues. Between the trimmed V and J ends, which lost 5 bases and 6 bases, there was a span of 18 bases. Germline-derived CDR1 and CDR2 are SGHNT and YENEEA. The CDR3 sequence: CASSLGQGSGDTQYF. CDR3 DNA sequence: TGTGCCAGCAGCCTTGGCCAGGGTTCGGGCGATACGCAGTATTTT.

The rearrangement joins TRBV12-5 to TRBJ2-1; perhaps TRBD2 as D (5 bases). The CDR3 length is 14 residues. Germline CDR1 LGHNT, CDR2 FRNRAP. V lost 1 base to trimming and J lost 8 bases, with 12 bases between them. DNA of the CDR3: TGTGCTAGTGGTTTGGCTAGCCTTGTGGATGAGCAGTTCTTC. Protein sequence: CASGLASLVDEQFF. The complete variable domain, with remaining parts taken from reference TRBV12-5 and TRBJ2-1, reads DARVTQTPRHKVTEMGQEVTMRCQPILGHNTVFWYRQTMMQGLELLAYFRNRAPLDDSGMPKDRFSAEMPDATLATLKIQPSEPRDSAVYFCASGLASLVDEQFFGPGTRLTVL.

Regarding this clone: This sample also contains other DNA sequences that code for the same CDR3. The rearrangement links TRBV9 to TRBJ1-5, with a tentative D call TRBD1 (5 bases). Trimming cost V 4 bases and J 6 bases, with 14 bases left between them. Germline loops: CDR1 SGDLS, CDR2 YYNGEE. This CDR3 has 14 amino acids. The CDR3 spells CASSPSGGGQPQHF. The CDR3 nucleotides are TGTGCCAGCAGCCCCTCGGGGGGGGGTCAGCCCCAGCATTTT. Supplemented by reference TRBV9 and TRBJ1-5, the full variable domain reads DSGVTQTPKHLITATGQRVTLRCSPRSGDLSVYWYQQSLDQGLQFLIQYYNGEERAKGNILERFSAQQFPDLHSELNLSSLELGDSALYFCASSPSGGGQPQHFGDGTRLSIL.

The CDR3 DNA reads TGTGCCAGCAGTGAAGCGCGGGGTTCCTGGGACACTGAAGCTTTCTTT. Translation: CASSEARGSWDTEAFF. This sequence joins TRBV6-1 and TRBJ1-1; D gene unclear. The CDR3 is 16 amino acids. V lost 0 bases and J 3 bases, leaving 14 bases between the germline ends. Per the germline V gene, CDR1 is MNHNS and CDR2 is SASEGT.

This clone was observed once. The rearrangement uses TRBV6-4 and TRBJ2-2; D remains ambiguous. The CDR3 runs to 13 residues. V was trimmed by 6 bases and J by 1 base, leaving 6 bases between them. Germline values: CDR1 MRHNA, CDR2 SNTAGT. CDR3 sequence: CASRQMNTGELFF. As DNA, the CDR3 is TGTGCCAGCAGACAGATGAACACCGGGGAGCTGTTTTTT.

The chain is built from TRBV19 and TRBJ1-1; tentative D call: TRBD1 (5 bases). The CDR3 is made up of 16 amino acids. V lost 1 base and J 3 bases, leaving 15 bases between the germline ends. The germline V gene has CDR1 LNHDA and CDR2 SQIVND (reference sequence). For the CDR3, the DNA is TGTGCCAGTAGTATAGGGGCAGGGAGGGTTGACACTGAAGCTTTCTTT. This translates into CASSIGAGRVDTEAFF.

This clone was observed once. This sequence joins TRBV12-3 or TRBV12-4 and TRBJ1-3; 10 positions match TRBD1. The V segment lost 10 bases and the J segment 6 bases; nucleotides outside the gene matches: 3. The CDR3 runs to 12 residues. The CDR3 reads CATGTGENTIYF. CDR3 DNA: TGTGCCACTGGGACAGGGGAAAACACCATATATTTT.

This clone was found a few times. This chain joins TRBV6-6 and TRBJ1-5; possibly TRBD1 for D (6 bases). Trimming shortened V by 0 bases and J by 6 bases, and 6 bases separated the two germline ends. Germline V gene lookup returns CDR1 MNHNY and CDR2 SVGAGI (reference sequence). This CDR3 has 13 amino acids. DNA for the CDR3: TGTGCCAGCAGTTACTCGGACAGTCAGCCCCAGCATTTT. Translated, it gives CASSYSDSQPQHF.

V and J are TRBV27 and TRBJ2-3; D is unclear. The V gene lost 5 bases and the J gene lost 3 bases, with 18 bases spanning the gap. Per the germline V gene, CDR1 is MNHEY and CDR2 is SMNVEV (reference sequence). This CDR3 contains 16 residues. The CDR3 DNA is TGTGCCAGCAGTGGTTTGAGCGAGGTGCTTACAGATACGCAGTATTTT. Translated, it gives CASSGLSEVLTDTQYF.

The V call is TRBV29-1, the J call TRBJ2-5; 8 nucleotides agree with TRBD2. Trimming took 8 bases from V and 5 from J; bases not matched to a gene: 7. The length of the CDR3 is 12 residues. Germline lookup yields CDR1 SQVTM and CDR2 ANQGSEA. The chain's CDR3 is CSTGGDLETQYF. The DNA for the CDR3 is TGCAGCACCGGGGGGGATTTGGAGACCCAGTACTTC.

In DNA, the CDR3 is TGTGCCAGCAGCCCCAGGGCCTTGGACACTGAAGCTTTCTTT. Protein sequence: CASSPRALDTEAFF. The V gene is TRBV6-5, the J gene TRBJ1-1; TRBD1 might be the D (5 bases). Germline CDR1 reads MNHEY; CDR2 reads SVGAGI. V lost 6 bases and J lost 3, with 14 bases in between. There are 14 residues in the CDR3.

CDR3 amino acids: CASEGLAVGELFF. The CDR3 nucleotides are TGTGCCAGCGAGGGCCTAGCGGTCGGGGAGCTGTTTTTT. This chain links TRBV2 with TRBJ2-2, with TRBD2 matching 7 bases. Trimming at V came to 8 bases and at J to 7 bases, leaving 7 bases not matched to a gene. Per the germline V gene, CDR1 is SNHLY and CDR2 is FYNNEI. The CDR3 loop spans 13 amino acids.

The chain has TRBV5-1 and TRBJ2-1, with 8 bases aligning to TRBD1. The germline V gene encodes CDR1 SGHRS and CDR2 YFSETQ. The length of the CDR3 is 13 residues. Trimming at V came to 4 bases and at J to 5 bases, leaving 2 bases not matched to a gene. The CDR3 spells CASSQQGDNEQFF. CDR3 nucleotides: TGCGCCAGCAGCCAACAGGGGGACAATGAGCAGTTCTTC.

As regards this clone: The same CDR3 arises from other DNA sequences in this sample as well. This chain's CDR3 is CASSPGLAGETQYF. The CDR3 bases are TGTGCCAGCAGCCCAGGACTAGCGGGCGAGACCCAGTACTTC. This rearrangement joins TRBV11-2 to TRBJ2-5; 11 bases agree with TRBD2. The CDR3 length is 14 residues. After removal of 5 bases from V and 5 bases from J, the junction contained 4 bases not matched to a gene. Germline-derived CDR1 and CDR2 are SGHAT and FQNNGV.

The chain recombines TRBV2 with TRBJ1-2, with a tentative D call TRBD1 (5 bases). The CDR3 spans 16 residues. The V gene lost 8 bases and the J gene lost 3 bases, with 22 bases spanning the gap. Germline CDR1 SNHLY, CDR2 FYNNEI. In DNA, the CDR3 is TGTGCCAGCCCGAGCGGGCAGGGCATCCCCTACTATGGCTACACCTTC. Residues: CASPSGQGIPYYGYTF.

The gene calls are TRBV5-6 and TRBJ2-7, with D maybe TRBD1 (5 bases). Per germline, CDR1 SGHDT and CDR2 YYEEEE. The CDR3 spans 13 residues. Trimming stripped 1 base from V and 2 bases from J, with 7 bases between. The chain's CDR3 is CASSLLDTYEQYV. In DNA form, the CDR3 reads TGTGCCAGCAGCTTGTTGGACACCTACGAGCAGTACGTC.

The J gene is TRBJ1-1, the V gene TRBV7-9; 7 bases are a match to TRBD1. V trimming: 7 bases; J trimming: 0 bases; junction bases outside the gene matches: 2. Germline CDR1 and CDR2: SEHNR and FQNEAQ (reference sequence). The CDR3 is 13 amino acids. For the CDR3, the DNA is TGTGCCAGCATCGACAGGGTGAACACTGAAGCTTTCTTT. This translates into CASIDRVNTEAFF.

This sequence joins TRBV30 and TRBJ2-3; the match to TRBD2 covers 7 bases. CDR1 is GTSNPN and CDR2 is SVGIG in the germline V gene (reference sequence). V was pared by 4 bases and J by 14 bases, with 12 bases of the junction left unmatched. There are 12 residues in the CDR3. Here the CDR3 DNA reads TGTGCCTGGAATCGAAAGCGGGGAGGTATGTATTTT. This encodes CAWNRKRGGMYF.

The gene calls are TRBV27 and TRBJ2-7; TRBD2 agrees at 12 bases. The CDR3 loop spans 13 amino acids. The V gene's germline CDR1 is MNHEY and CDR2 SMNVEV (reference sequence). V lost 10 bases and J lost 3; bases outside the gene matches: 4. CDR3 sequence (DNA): TGTGCCACAAGGACTAGCGGGAACTACGAGCAGTACTTC. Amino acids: CATRTSGNYEQYF.

The CDR3, as DNA: TGTGCCAGCAGTGAGTTCGGGGTAACCTACGAGCAGTACGTC. Its protein product is CASSEFGVTYEQYV. The J gene is TRBJ2-7, the V gene TRBV2; a possible D gene is TRBD2 (5 bases). The germline V and J ends were trimmed by 3 bases and 2 bases, with 11 bases remaining between them. This CDR3 is built from 14 residues. Germline V gene sequence: CDR1 SNHLY, CDR2 FYNNEI.

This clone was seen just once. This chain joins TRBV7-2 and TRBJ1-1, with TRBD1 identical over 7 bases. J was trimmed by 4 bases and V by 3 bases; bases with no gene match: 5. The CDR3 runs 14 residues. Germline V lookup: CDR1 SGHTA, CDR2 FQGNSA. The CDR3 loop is CASSFDRVTTEAFF. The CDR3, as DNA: TGTGCCAGCAGCTTTGACAGGGTTACCACTGAAGCTTTCTTT.

The CDR3 loop reads CASSLTLLVSYNEQFF. The CDR3 coding sequence is TGTGCCAGCAGCTTAACACTACTAGTTTCCTACAATGAGCAGTTCTTC. The rearrangement uses TRBV11-1 and TRBJ2-1, with D possibly matching TRBD2 (5 bases). This CDR3 spans 16 amino acids. Germline loops: CDR1 SGHAT, CDR2 FQDESV (reference sequence). V lost 2 bases, J lost 1 base, and 12 bases lay in between.

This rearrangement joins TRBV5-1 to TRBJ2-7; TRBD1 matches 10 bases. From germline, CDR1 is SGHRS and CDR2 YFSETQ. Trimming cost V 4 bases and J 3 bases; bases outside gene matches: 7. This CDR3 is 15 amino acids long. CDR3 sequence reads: CASSPRQGANYEQYF. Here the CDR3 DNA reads TGCGCCAGCAGCCCAAGACAGGGGGCAAACTACGAGCAGTACTTC.

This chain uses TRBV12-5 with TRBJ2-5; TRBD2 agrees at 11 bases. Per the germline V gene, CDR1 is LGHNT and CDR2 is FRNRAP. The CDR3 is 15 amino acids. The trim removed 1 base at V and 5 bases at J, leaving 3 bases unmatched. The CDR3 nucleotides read TGTGCTAGTGGTTTGGAACTAGCGGGAGAGGAGACCCAGTACTTC. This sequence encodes CASGLELAGEETQYF.

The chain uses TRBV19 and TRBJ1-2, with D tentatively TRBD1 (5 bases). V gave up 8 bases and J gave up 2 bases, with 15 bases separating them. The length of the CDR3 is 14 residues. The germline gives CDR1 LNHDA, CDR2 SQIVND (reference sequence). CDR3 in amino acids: CASYSQGGNYGYTF. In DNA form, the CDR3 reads TGTGCCAGTTACTCGCAGGGAGGCAACTATGGCTACACCTTC.

CDR3 in amino acids: CASSLVEGENIQYF. As DNA, the CDR3 is TGTGCCAGCAGCTTAGTAGAAGGGGAAAACATTCAGTACTTC. The chain carries TRBV7-9 and TRBJ2-4; possibly TRBD1 for D (5 bases). Germline-derived CDR1 and CDR2 are SEHNR and FQNEAQ (reference sequence). The CDR3 has 14 residues. Trimming stripped 1 base from V and 5 bases from J, with 9 bases between. The full variable domain, rest sourced from reference TRBV7-9 and TRBJ2-4, is DTGVSQNPRHKITKRGQNVTFRCDPISEHNRLYWYRQTLGQGPEFLTYFQNEAQLEKSRLLSDRFSAERPKGSFSTLEIQRTEQGDSAMYLCASSLVEGENIQYFGAGTRLSVL.

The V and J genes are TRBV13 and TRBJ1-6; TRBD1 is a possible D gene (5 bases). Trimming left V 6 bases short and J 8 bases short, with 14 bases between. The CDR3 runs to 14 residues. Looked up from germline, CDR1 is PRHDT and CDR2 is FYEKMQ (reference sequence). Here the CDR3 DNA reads TGTGCCAGCAGATCCTTGTTACAGGATTCACCCCTCCACTTT. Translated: CASRSLLQDSPLHF.

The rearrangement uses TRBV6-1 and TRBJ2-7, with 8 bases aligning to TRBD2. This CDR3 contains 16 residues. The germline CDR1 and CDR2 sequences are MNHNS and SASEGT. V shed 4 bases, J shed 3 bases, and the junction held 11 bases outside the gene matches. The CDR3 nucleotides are TGTGCCAGCAGTGGAACTAGCGGCAAAAGGCTCTACGAGCAGTACTTC. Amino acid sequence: CASSGTSGKRLYEQYF.

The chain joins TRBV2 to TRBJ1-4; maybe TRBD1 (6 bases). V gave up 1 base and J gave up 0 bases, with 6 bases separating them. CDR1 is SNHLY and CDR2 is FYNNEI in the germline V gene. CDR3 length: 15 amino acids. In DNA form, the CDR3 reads TGTGCCAGCAGTGAAGGACAGGCAACTAATGAAAAACTGTTTTTT. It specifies CASSEGQATNEKLFF. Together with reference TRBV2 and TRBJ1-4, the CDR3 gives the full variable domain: EPEVTQTPSHQVTQMGQEVILRCVPISNHLYFYWYRQILGQKVEFLVSFYNNEISEKSEIFDDQFSVERPDGSNFTLKIRSTKLEDSAMYFCASSEGQATNEKLFFGSGTQLSVL.

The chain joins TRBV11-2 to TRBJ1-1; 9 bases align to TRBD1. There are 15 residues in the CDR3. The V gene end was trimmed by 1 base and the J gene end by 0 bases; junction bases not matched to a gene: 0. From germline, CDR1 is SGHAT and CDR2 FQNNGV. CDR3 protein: CASSLGDRVNTEAFF. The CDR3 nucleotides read TGTGCCAGCAGCTTAGGGGACAGGGTGAACACTGAAGCTTTCTTT.

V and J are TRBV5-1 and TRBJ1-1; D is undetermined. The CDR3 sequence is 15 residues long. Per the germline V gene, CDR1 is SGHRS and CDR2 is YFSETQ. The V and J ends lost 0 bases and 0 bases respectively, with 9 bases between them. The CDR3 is CASSLAPGMNTEAFF. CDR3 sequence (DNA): TGCGCCAGCAGCTTGGCCCCGGGGATGAACACTGAAGCTTTCTTT.